Listed below are T cell receptor beta chains from one sample, sequenced in a study of CD8 T cells in Susac syndrome. TCRdb processed the immunoSEQ multiplex PCR reads anew with MiXCR; each CDR3 protein has one entry. The data show about 66,000 distinct CDR3 sequences, 94% seen once. Sequences were obtained from CD8+ T cells from PBMCs. The receptors shown here come from a human donor with multiple sclerosis. The CDR3 runs from the conserved cysteine through the conserved F or W. The order of the fields is V gene, clone size, CDR3 length, D gene, J gene, CDR3 protein, CDR3 DNA. A D gene is named only where the DNA matches it firmly. Clone sizes are given selectively: once, few, many, or a class where the clone is expanded.

V: TRBV27; size: -; length: 14; D: TRBD1; J: TRBJ2-5; CDR3: CARSDRGPQETQYF; DNA: TGTGCCAGATCAGACAGGGGGCCCCAAGAGACCCAGTACTTC
V: TRBV7-9; size: -; length: 16; D: TRBD1; J: TRBJ2-1; CDR3: CASSLGGTGIIDEQFF; DNA: TGTGCCAGCAGCTTAGGAGGGACAGGGATAATTGATGAGCAGTTCTTC
V: TRBV7-9; size: -; length: 14; D: TRBD1; J: TRBJ1-2; CDR3: CASSARTGSDGYTF; DNA: TGTGCCAGCAGCGCAAGGACAGGGTCAGATGGCTACACCTTC
V: TRBV7-2; size: -; length: 12; D: -; J: TRBJ1-1; CDR3: CASSMGNTEAFF; DNA: TGTGCCAGCAGCATGGGGAACACTGAAGCTTTCTTT
V: TRBV30; size: -; length: 14; D: -; J: TRBJ1-1; CDR3: CAWSVISGATEAFF; DNA: TGTGCCTGGAGTGTAATCTCAGGGGCCACTGAAGCTTTCTTT
V: TRBV7-9; size: -; length: 15; D: TRBD2; J: TRBJ2-7; CDR3: CASSPPSGELYEQYF; DNA: TGTGCCAGCAGCCCCCCTAGCGGGGAACTTTACGAGCAGTACTTC
V: TRBV21-1; size: -; length: 20; D: -; J: TRBJ1-5; CDR3: CASSKGLTSRGTDSNQPQHF; DNA: TGTGCCAGCAGCAAAGGCCTCACCTCCCGGGGCACGGATAGCAATCAGCCCCAGCATTTT
V: TRBV9; size: -; length: 12; D: -; J: TRBJ2-1; CDR3: CASSVGETEQFF; DNA: TGTGCCAGCAGCGTAGGGGAGACTGAGCAGTTCTTC
V: TRBV13; size: -; length: 14; D: -; J: TRBJ2-3; CDR3: CASSLDFRKDTQYF; DNA: TGTGCCAGCAGCTTAGATTTTAGAAAGGATACGCAGTATTTT
V: TRBV9; size: -; length: 12; D: -; J: TRBJ2-1; CDR3: CASKGMGDEQFF; DNA: TGTGCCAGCAAGGGTATGGGGGATGAGCAGTTCTTC
V: TRBV29-1; size: -; length: 11; D: -; J: TRBJ1-1; CDR3: CSVTANTEAFF; DNA: TGCAGCGTTACTGCGAACACTGAAGCTTTCTTT
V: TRBV20-1; size: -; length: 13; D: TRBD2; J: TRBJ2-1; CDR3: CSARATSGREQFF; DNA: TGCAGTGCTAGAGCCACTAGCGGGCGGGAGCAGTTCTTC
V: TRBV28; size: -; length: 15; D: TRBD1; J: TRBJ1-5; CDR3: CASSSGQGGHQPQHF; DNA: TGTGCCAGCAGTTCGGGACAGGGGGGTCATCAGCCCCAGCATTTT
V: TRBV6-2/TRBV6-3; size: -; length: 16; D: -; J: TRBJ2-2; CDR3: CASSYWGDERAGELFF; DNA: TGTGCCAGCAGTTACTGGGGGGACGAGAGGGCCGGGGAGCTGTTTTTT
V: TRBV4-3; size: -; length: 14; D: -; J: TRBJ2-1; CDR3: CASSQRGGGNEQFF; DNA: TGCGCCAGCAGCCAGCGAGGGGGGGGAAATGAGCAGTTCTTC
V: TRBV30; size: -; length: 13; D: TRBD1; J: TRBJ1-1; CDR3: CAWKGQLNTEAFF; DNA: TGTGCCTGGAAGGGACAGCTAAACACTGAAGCTTTCTTT
V: TRBV27; size: -; length: 12; D: -; J: TRBJ1-4; CDR3: CASSFLGEKLFF; DNA: TGTGCCAGCAGTTTTTTAGGGGAAAAACTGTTTTTT
V: TRBV15; size: -; length: 16; D: -; J: TRBJ2-7; CDR3: CATSSPRQDLSYEQYF; DNA: TGTGCCACCAGCAGCCCCCGACAGGACCTCTCCTACGAGCAGTACTTC
V: TRBV27; size: -; length: 15; D: -; J: TRBJ2-1; CDR3: CASSFVGSSYNEQFF; DNA: TGTGCCAGCAGTTTTGTTGGCAGCTCCTACAATGAGCAGTTCTTC
V: TRBV4-3; size: -; length: 19; D: TRBD2; J: TRBJ2-7; CDR3: CASSRHPVSGGISSYEQYF; DNA: TGCGCCAGCAGCCGCCATCCGGTTAGCGGGGGGATCAGCTCCTACGAGCAGTACTTC
V: TRBV5-6; size: -; length: 18; D: TRBD2; J: TRBJ2-7; CDR3: CASSFVAPRSGGRYEQYF; DNA: TGTGCCAGCAGCTTCGTAGCGCCGCGAAGCGGGGGGAGGTACGAGCAGTACTTC
V: TRBV6-5; size: -; length: 14; D: -; J: TRBJ2-1; CDR3: CASTLTNLLNEQFF; DNA: TGTGCCAGCACCTTAACCAACCTACTCAATGAGCAGTTCTTC
V: TRBV15; size: -; length: 15; D: -; J: TRBJ1-1; CDR3: CATSRVAGMNTEAFF; DNA: TGTGCCACCAGCAGAGTTGCCGGAATGAACACTGAAGCTTTCTTT
V: TRBV25-1; size: -; length: 14; D: TRBD1; J: TRBJ2-2; CDR3: CASSERGLTGELFF; DNA: TGTGCCAGCAGTGAGAGGGGGCTCACCGGGGAGCTGTTTTTT
V: TRBV6-2/TRBV6-3; size: -; length: 15; D: -; J: TRBJ2-1; CDR3: CASTEPLEGYNEQFF; DNA: TGTGCCAGCACCGAACCCCTAGAGGGTTACAATGAGCAGTTCTTC
V: TRBV29-1; size: few; length: 11; D: TRBD1; J: TRBJ2-7; CDR3: CSVDPGGEQYF; DNA: TGCAGCGTTGACCCAGGGGGCGAGCAGTACTTC
V: TRBV6-2/TRBV6-3; size: -; length: 13; D: -; J: TRBJ2-2; CDR3: CASSYIYTGELFF; DNA: TGTGCCAGCAGTTACATTTACACCGGGGAGCTGTTTTTT
V: TRBV20-1; size: -; length: 16; D: -; J: TRBJ2-7; CDR3: CSASSPALPSSYEQYF; DNA: TGCAGTGCCTCAAGTCCGGCCCTGCCCAGCTCCTACGAGCAGTACTTC
V: TRBV14; size: once; length: 16; D: -; J: TRBJ2-1; CDR3: CASSQETRSSYNEQFF; DNA: TGTGCCAGCAGCCAAGAGACGCGGAGCTCCTACAATGAGCAGTTCTTC
V: TRBV7-9; size: -; length: 15; D: TRBD1; J: TRBJ2-3; CDR3: CASSPPTGNTDTQYF; DNA: TGTGCCAGCAGCCCCCCGACAGGGAACACAGATACGCAGTATTTT
V: TRBV24-1; size: once; length: 13; D: -; J: TRBJ2-7; CDR3: CATSDSDGYEQYF; DNA: TGTGCCACCAGTGACTCGGACGGCTACGAGCAGTACTTC
V: TRBV20-1; size: -; length: 14; D: TRBD1; J: TRBJ1-5; CDR3: CSATIGGGGQPQHF; DNA: TGCAGTGCCACGATCGGAGGGGGCGGTCAGCCCCAGCATTTT
V: TRBV20-1; size: -; length: 14; D: -; J: TRBJ1-1; CDR3: CSAVSAFVNTEAFF; DNA: TGCAGTGCTGTTTCCGCATTCGTGAACACTGAAGCTTTCTTT
V: TRBV27; size: -; length: 17; D: -; J: TRBJ2-1; CDR3: CASSPSSLVVPNNEQFF; DNA: TGTGCCAGCAGTCCCTCTTCCCTAGTGGTACCCAACAATGAGCAGTTCTTC
V: TRBV9; size: -; length: 13; D: -; J: TRBJ1-3; CDR3: CASSVVEGSAIYF; DNA: TGTGCCAGCAGCGTAGTAGAGGGGTCAGCCATATATTTT
V: TRBV7-9; size: -; length: 15; D: -; J: TRBJ2-5; CDR3: CASSLGGQEGETQYF; DNA: TGTGCCAGCAGCTTGGGCGGACAGGAGGGAGAGACCCAGTACTTC
V: TRBV29-1; size: -; length: 13; D: -; J: TRBJ1-1; CDR3: CSVEERFYTEAFF; DNA: TGCAGCGTTGAAGAGAGGTTTTACACTGAAGCTTTCTTT
V: TRBV27; size: -; length: 15; D: TRBD2; J: TRBJ2-1; CDR3: CASSLAGLAGNEQFF; DNA: TGTGCCAGCAGTTTAGCGGGACTAGCGGGTAATGAGCAGTTCTTC
V: TRBV5-6; size: -; length: 15; D: TRBD1; J: TRBJ2-7; CDR3: CASSFTWDSSYEQYF; DNA: TGTGCCAGCAGCTTCACGTGGGACAGCTCCTACGAGCAGTACTTC
V: TRBV2; size: -; length: 12; D: -; J: TRBJ2-3; CDR3: CASRTSTDTQYF; DNA: TGTGCCAGCAGGACTAGCACAGATACGCAGTATTTT
V: TRBV20-1; size: -; length: 14; D: TRBD1; J: TRBJ1-2; CDR3: CSARPTGGSYGYTF; DNA: TGCAGTGCTAGACCTACAGGGGGCAGCTATGGCTACACCTTC
V: TRBV7-9; size: -; length: 16; D: TRBD2; J: TRBJ2-5; CDR3: CASSPPMSGGLETQYF; DNA: TGTGCCAGCAGCCCCCCCATGAGCGGGGGCCTAGAGACCCAGTACTTC
V: TRBV20-1; size: -; length: 13; D: TRBD2; J: TRBJ2-1; CDR3: CSARLAGDNEQFF; DNA: TGCAGTGCTAGACTAGCGGGAGACAATGAGCAGTTCTTC
V: TRBV5-6; size: -; length: 12; D: -; J: TRBJ1-5; CDR3: CASSLKGQPQHF; DNA: TGTGCCAGCAGCTTAAAGGGACAGCCCCAGCATTTT
V: TRBV4-1; size: -; length: 15; D: TRBD1; J: TRBJ1-4; CDR3: CASKDRGQVYEKLFF; DNA: TGCGCCAGCAAGGACAGGGGGCAGGTATATGAAAAACTGTTTTTT
V: TRBV27; size: once; length: 15; D: TRBD1; J: TRBJ2-7; CDR3: CASSSHRDRGYEQYF; DNA: TGTGCCAGCAGTTCTCATCGGGACAGGGGTTACGAGCAGTACTTC